The rows below give T cell receptor beta chains drawn from one sample of a study of T cells in Graves' hyperthyroidism and ophthalmopathy. MiXCR, applied by TCRdb to the multiplex PCR reads, yields one record per CDR3 protein. Here the sample spans about 400,000 distinct CDR3 sequences, roughly 13% being singletons. The sample taken for sequencing was blood. These receptors all stem from a man in his forties or fifties with Graves' ophthalmopathy. CDR3s include the opening cysteine and the closing phenylalanine or tryptophan. The D gene is left open where the match is weak.

>NA|TRBJ2-1|TRBV20-1
CSAGGGALNEQFF
>NA|TRBJ1-5|TRBV28
CASSPTWLRGNQPQHF
>TRBD2|NA|TRBV29-1
CSVELAGASYEQFF
>NA|TRBJ1-2|TRBV29-1
CSVDSGRGVSGYTF
>NA|TRBJ1-2|TRBV6-1
CASSRTGQDYGYTF
>TRBD1|TRBJ1-2|TRBV20-1
CSGTGDYGYTF
>TRBD2|TRBJ2-3|TRBV4-2
CASRPLLAGGPQTDTQYF
>TRBD2|TRBJ2-7|TRBV20-1
CSAISGRAHPGEQYF
>NA|TRBJ2-7|TRBV30
CAWSVGSGSSYEQYF
>NA|TRBJ2-5|TRBV20-1
CSARVSEQTQYF
>TRBD2|TRBJ2-3|TRBV6-1
CASSESGGITDTQYF
>NA|TRBJ1-2|TRBV12-3/TRBV12-4
CASSNRYGYTF
>NA|TRBJ2-5|TRBV29-1
CSVRRGSLETQYF
>TRBD2|TRBJ2-1|TRBV11-1
CASRSSGRDEQFF
>NA|TRBJ1-1|TRBV6-5
CASSYRDVPNTEAFF
>NA|TRBJ2-5|TRBV7-6
CASSLGVGGSIETQYF
>NA|TRBJ2-1|TRBV12-5
CATGDRSSYNEQFF
>NA|TRBJ2-1|TRBV11-3
CASSFRPGTSYNEQFF
>NA|TRBJ2-7|TRBV24-1
CATSDTGPRQEQYF
>NA|TRBJ1-5|TRBV19
CASTGRGVYNQPQHF
>TRBD1|TRBJ1-1|TRBV7-9
CASSWPRDSTEAFF
>NA|TRBJ2-1|TRBV3-1
CASSQGGGRKTYNEQFF
>TRBD2|TRBJ2-7|TRBV20-1
CSASSSGRAGEQYF
>TRBD1|TRBJ1-1|TRBV18
CATSVRDRGLSMNTEAFF
>TRBD1|TRBJ2-2|TRBV10-3
CATKESARGLTGELFF
>NA|TRBJ2-7|TRBV28
CASSLGTRFGLYEQYF
>NA|TRBJ1-1|TRBV19
CASTSEGYRATEAFF
>NA|TRBJ2-1|TRBV28
CASTTLWGYNEQFF
>TRBD2|TRBJ2-3|TRBV5-1
CASSFTSGSGDTQYF
>NA|TRBJ1-3|TRBV7-9
CASSRPQGENTIYF
>TRBD2|TRBJ2-6|TRBV15
CATKRTSGSSGANVLTF
>NA|TRBJ1-5|TRBV25-1
CASSEAGTSNQPQHF
>TRBD1|TRBJ2-7|TRBV4-1
CASSRDRGPYEQYF
>TRBD1|TRBJ2-7|TRBV6-5
CASSYSGGTGVYGQYF
>NA|TRBJ1-3|TRBV12-3/TRBV12-4
CASSLLFGRTLSGNTIYF
>NA|TRBJ2-5|TRBV7-3
CASSLTYQETQYF
>TRBD1|TRBJ1-5|TRBV5-1
CVSSLGQNNQPQHF
>NA|TRBJ1-1|TRBV7-9
CASSFRVAAFF
>NA|TRBJ2-3|TRBV28
CASSPLGPGTDTQYF
>TRBD2|TRBJ2-3|TRBV7-8
CASSLPRGAGDSYGTDTQYF
>TRBD2|TRBJ2-5|TRBV12-3/TRBV12-4
CASSLLAGDLGETQYF
>NA|TRBJ1-1|TRBV12-3/TRBV12-4
CASSLGGDHTEAFF
>NA|TRBJ1-2|TRBV2
CASRKGRESGYTF
>NA|TRBJ2-7|TRBV29-1
CSVDGGYGQYF
>TRBD2|TRBJ2-1|TRBV19
CASSSQTSGRLEFF
>NA|TRBJ2-1|TRBV12-3/TRBV12-4
CASSRDTSYNEQFF
>NA|TRBJ2-7|TRBV5-1
CASSLLAGTSPHYEQYF
>NA|TRBJ2-5|TRBV30
CAWSVRQETQYF
>TRBD2|TRBJ2-1|TRBV7-2
CASSFLGLAGARRQFF
>TRBD2|TRBJ2-1|TRBV5-1
CATSGLGRGEQFF
>TRBD1|TRBJ2-3|TRBV5-1
CASSSGQGSQYF
>TRBD1|TRBJ1-2|TRBV29-1
CSVLTGTYGYTF
>NA|TRBJ2-1|TRBV14
CASSQDSFVKSNEQFF
>NA|TRBJ1-4|TRBV7-9
CASSLQATGGEKLFF
>TRBD2|TRBJ2-5|TRBV28
CASSATGLAGVETQYF
>TRBD2|NA|TRBV11-3
CASSTTSGNYNEQYF